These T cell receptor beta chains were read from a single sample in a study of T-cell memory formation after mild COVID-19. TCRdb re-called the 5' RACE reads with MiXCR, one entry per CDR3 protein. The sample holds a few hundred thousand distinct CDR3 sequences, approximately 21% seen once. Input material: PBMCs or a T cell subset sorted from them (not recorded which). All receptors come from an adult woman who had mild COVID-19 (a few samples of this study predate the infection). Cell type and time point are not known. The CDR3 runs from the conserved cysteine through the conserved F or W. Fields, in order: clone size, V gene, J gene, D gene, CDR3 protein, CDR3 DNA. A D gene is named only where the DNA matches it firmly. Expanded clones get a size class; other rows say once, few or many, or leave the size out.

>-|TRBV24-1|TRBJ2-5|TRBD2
CATSSKTAGGKETQYF
TGTGCCACCAGCTCGAAGACAGCGGGAGGGAAAGAGACCCAGTACTTC
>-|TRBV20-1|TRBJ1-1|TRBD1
CSAVPGTGGTEAFF
TGCAGTGCCGTCCCCGGGACAGGGGGCACTGAAGCTTTCTTT
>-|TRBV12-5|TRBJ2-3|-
CASGSRVHTQYF
TGTGCTAGTGGTAGCAGGGTTCATACGCAGTATTTT
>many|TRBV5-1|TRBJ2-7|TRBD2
CASSLHVAGEGYEQYF
TGCGCCAGCAGCTTGCACGTAGCGGGAGAAGGGTACGAGCAGTACTTC
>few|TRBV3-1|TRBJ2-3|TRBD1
CASRPTGGRGTDTQYF
TGTGCCAGCAGACCTACAGGGGGACGGGGCACAGATACGCAGTATTTT
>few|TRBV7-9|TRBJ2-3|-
CASSPEGLSATDTQYF
TGTGCCAGCAGCCCCGAGGGTCTCAGCGCCACAGATACGCAGTATTTT
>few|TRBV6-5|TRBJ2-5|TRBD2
CARKDAKGGGETQYF
TGTGCCAGGAAAGACGCGAAGGGCGGGGGGGAGACCCAGTACTTC
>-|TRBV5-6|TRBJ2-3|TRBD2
CASSFGTSPADTQYF
TGTGCCAGCAGCTTCGGGACTAGTCCAGCGGATACGCAGTATTTT
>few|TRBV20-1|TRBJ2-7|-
CSARVDSYEQYF
TGCAGTGCTAGAGTAGATAGCTACGAGCAGTACTTC
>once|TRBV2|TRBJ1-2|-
CASSGADYGYTF
TGTGCCAGCAGTGGCGCGGACTATGGCTACACCTTC
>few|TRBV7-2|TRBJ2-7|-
CASSSPPRGTYEQYF
TGTGCCAGCAGCTCCCCCCCGCGCGGGACCTACGAGCAGTACTTC
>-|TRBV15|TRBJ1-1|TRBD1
CATSRPPGTGGNTEAFF
TGTGCCACCAGCAGACCCCCCGGGACAGGCGGGAACACTGAAGCTTTCTTT
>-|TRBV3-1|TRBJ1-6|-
CASSQEVWGSPLHF
TGTGCCAGCAGCCAAGAAGTCTGGGGTTCACCCCTCCACTTT
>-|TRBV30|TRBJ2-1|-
CAGGGTGNEQFF
TGTGCGGGAGGTGGGACGGGCAATGAGCAGTTCTTC
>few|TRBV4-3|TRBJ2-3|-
CASSQELASTDTQYF
TGCGCCAGCAGCCAAGAGCTAGCGAGCACAGATACGCAGTATTTT
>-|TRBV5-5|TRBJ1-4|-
CASSFESGTGDNEKLFF
TGTGCCAGCAGCTTTGAGTCCGGAACAGGAGATAATGAAAAACTGTTTTTT
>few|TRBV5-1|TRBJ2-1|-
CASSLLSGNSYNEQFF
TGCGCCAGCAGCTTGTTGTCGGGGAACTCCTACAATGAGCAGTTCTTC
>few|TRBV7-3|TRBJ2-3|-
CASSPRPGDTQYF
TGTGCCAGCAGCCCCCGACCTGGGGATACGCAGTATTTT
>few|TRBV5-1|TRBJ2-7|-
CASSLGFQKTGHGQYF
TGCGCCAGCAGCTTGGGATTCCAGAAGACGGGACATGGGCAGTACTTC
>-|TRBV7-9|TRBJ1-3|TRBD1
CASRGTAQNGYSGNTIYF
TGTGCCAGCCGAGGGACAGCCCAAAATGGGTACTCTGGAAACACCATATATTTT
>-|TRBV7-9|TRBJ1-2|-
CASTISGGRGGYGYTF
TGTGCCAGCACCATAAGCGGTGGCAGGGGAGGATATGGCTACACCTTC
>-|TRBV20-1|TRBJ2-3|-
CSVSRRRGFGGNTDTQYF
TGCAGTGTATCTAGGCGCAGGGGCTTCGGGGGAAACACAGATACGCAGTATTTT
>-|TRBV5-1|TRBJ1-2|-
CASSPSTESNYGYTF
TGCGCCAGCAGCCCCTCGACAGAGTCTAACTATGGCTACACCTTC
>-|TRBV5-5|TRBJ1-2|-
CASSSYSGAEGYTF
TGTGCCAGCAGCTCCTATTCAGGGGCGGAGGGCTACACCTTC
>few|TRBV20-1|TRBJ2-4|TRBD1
CSASGTALAKNIQYF
TGCAGTGCCAGTGGGACAGCCTTAGCCAAAAACATTCAGTACTTC
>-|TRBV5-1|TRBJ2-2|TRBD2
CASSPFGTSGGGTGELFF
TGCGCCAGCAGCCCCTTCGGGACTAGCGGGGGAGGAACCGGGGAGCTGTTTTTT
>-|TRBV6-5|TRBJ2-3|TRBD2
CASSPNSGTSGRAQYF
TGTGCCAGCAGTCCGAATTCCGGGACTAGCGGGAGAGCGCAGTATTTT
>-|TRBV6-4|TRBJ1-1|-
CASSDSGRATEAFF
TGTGCCAGCAGTGACTCGGGCAGGGCCACTGAAGCTTTCTTT
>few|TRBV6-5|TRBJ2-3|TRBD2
CASSPLPGTSGRTDTQYF
TGTGCCAGCAGTCCTCTACCTGGGACTAGCGGGAGGACAGATACGCAGTATTTT
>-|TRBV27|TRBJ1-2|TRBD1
CASTKFTGGGYGYTF
TGTGCCAGCACCAAATTTACAGGGGGGGGCTATGGCTACACCTTC
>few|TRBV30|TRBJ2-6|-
CAWRSLSSGANVLTF
TGTGCCTGGAGGAGTCTCAGCTCTGGGGCCAACGTCCTGACTTTC
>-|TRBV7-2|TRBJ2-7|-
CASSFQVASSYEQYF
TGTGCCAGCAGCTTTCAGGTAGCGTCCTCCTACGAGCAGTACTTC
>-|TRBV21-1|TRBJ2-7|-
CASSTAGGIEQYF
TGTGCCAGCAGCACGGCAGGGGGCATCGAGCAGTACTTC
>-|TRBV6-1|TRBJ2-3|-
CASTTIGETDTQYF
TGTGCCAGCACGACCATAGGGGAAACAGATACGCAGTATTTT
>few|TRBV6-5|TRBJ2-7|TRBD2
CASRKTGLASGEQYF
TGTGCCAGCAGGAAGACCGGACTAGCGTCCGGAGAGCAGTACTTC
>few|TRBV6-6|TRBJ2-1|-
CASSLGTTTEQFF
TGTGCCAGCAGTCTCGGGACCACCACGGAGCAGTTCTTC
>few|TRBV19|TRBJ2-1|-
CASSIGQSSYNEQFF
TGTGCCAGTAGTATCGGACAGAGCTCCTACAATGAGCAGTTCTTC
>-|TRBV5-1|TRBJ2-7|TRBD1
CASRIDREYEQYF
TGCGCCAGCAGAATAGACAGGGAGTACGAGCAGTACTTC
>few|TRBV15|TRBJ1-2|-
CAISRDLSEGRDGYTF
TGTGCCATCAGCAGAGATCTCTCCGAGGGGAGGGATGGCTACACCTTC
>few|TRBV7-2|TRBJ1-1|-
CASSLRQSGETEAFF
TGTGCCAGCAGCTTACGACAGTCAGGGGAAACTGAAGCTTTCTTT
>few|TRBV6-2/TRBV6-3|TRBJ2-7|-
CAIGEAEGGAYEQYF
TGTGCCATCGGGGAAGCGGAGGGGGGGGCCTACGAGCAGTACTTC
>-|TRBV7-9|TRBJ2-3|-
CASGKTDVGTDTQYF
TGTGCCAGCGGAAAGACAGACGTCGGCACAGATACGCAGTATTTT
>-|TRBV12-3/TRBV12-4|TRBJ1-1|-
CASSSTFPPEAFF
TGTGCCAGCAGTTCAACATTCCCGCCTGAAGCTTTCTTT
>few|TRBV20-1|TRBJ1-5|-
CSARDWRSSNQPQHF
TGCAGTGCTAGAGATTGGCGGAGTAGCAATCAGCCCCAGCATTTT
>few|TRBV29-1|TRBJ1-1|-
CSVGSGGGVNTEAFF
TGCAGCGTTGGGTCGGGCGGCGGAGTGAACACTGAAGCTTTCTTT
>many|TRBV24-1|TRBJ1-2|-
CATSDSGTERYGYTF
TGTGCCACCAGTGATTCCGGGACCGAGCGCTATGGCTACACCTTC
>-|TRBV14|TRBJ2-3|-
CASSQGLQRDTQYF
TGTGCCAGCAGCCAAGGCCTCCAGAGGGATACGCAGTATTTT
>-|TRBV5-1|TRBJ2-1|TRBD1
CASSSRTGGFYNEQFF
TGCGCCAGCAGCTCCCGGACAGGGGGGTTCTACAATGAGCAGTTCTTC
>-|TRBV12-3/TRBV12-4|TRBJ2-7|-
CASSLGGFYAYEQYF
TGTGCCAGCAGCCTAGGGGGATTCTACGCCTACGAGCAGTACTTC